The 5 T cell receptor beta chains reported below all come from one sample, sequenced in a study of CD8 T cells in Susac syndrome (dated by TCRdb to the late 2010s). Libraries were built with the immunoSEQ multiplex PCR assay. RNA was extracted using the RNeasy kit, and about 0.5 to 1 ug of the RNA was reverse transcribed with random hexamers. Starting from the raw public reads, TCRdb applied fastp trimming at Q25, assembled clones with MiXCR and retained in-frame beta chains. CDR3 protein sequences are deduplicated, and each keeps its most common genes and DNA. A total of about 280,000 distinct CDR3 sequences appear in this sample, more than 75% of them only once. Of the sample, about 0.11% is held by the ten largest clones. The source material was CD8+ T cells from PBMCs. The receptors shown here come from a human donor with multiple sclerosis.

The chain links TRBV20-1 to TRBJ2-2; tentative D call: TRBD2 (6 bases). V lost 1 base to trimming and J lost 3 bases, with 12 bases between them. Germline CDR1 DFQATT, CDR2 SNEGSKA (reference sequence). This CDR3 is 15 amino acids long. CDR3 coding DNA: TGCAGTGCTAGAGCCGGGGGACGGTACACCGGGGAGCTGTTTTTT. This translates into CSARAGGRYTGELFF.

The chain employs TRBV27 and TRBJ2-7, with 10 positions matching TRBD2. Per the germline V gene, CDR1 is MNHEY and CDR2 is SMNVEV (reference sequence). The length of the CDR3 is 14 residues. Trimming cost V 6 bases and J 7 bases; bases outside gene matches: 9. CDR3 sequence reads: CASSPAGLAREQYF. The DNA of the CDR3 is TGTGCCAGCAGCCCGGCGGGACTAGCGAGGGAGCAGTACTTC.

The chain is built from TRBV24-1 and TRBJ2-1; D is ambiguous. V was clipped by 9 bases and J by 6 bases, with 14 bases between them. The CDR3 sequence is 13 residues long. CDR1 and CDR2 from the germline V gene are KGHDR and SFDVKD. The CDR3 loop is CATPTIGRNEQFF. CDR3 nucleotides: TGTGCCACCCCGACGATAGGGCGCAATGAGCAGTTCTTC.

The CDR3 protein is CAIRTGLDGYTF. The CDR3 nucleotides read TGTGCCATCAGGACAGGCTTGGATGGCTACACCTTC. V is TRBV10-3 and J is TRBJ1-2; a weak D match, TRBD1 (6 bases). With 6 bases removed from V and 6 bases from J, the gap between germline ends came to 11 bases. CDR3 size: 12 residues. CDR1 ENHRY and CDR2 SYGVKD come from the germline V gene.

This clonotype was observed a handful of times. The V call is TRBV6-1, the J call TRBJ1-2, with D tentatively TRBD1 (5 bases). This CDR3 has 12 amino acids. Deletions cut 8 bases from V and 4 bases from J, with 11 bases between. Looked up from germline, CDR1 is MNHNS and CDR2 is SASEGT. This CDR3 is CASFSGGYGYTF. The CDR3 bases are TGTGCCAGCTTCAGCGGGGGCTATGGCTACACCTTC.